This entry features one T cell receptor beta chain sequence. The sample originates from a study of monozygotic twins with inflammatory bowel disease. CDR3 size: 15 residues. Germline values: CDR1 SGHRS, CDR2 YFSETQ. Whole blood without T cell sorting served as the source of isolated total RNA. One entry per CDR3 protein, without DNA, is what TCRdb gives after re-calling the 5' RACE reads. This sample contains about 160,000 distinct CDR3 sequences. Sequencing input: blood. This TCR was sampled from a human donor with ulcerative colitis or Crohn's disease, or a healthy co-twin of an affected twin (not recorded which). The rearrangement uses TRBV5-1 and TRBJ2-3; TCRdb's D call, TRBD2, is unchecked because there is no DNA. This CDR3 is CASSSLAGDTDTQYF.